A selection of T cell receptor beta chains follows, all from one sample in a study of early T cells in non-severe SARS-CoV-2 infection. Via MiXCR, TCRdb re-called the 5' RACE reads, giving one row per CDR3 protein. Found here are some 58,000 distinct CDR3 sequences, around 13% of them singletons; the top ten hold 3.5% to 5%. Sequenced sample: whole blood. Source of these receptors: an adult who was a healthcare worker with PCR-confirmed SARS-CoV-2 infection or an uninfected control (not recorded which). The CDR3 runs from the conserved cysteine through the conserved F or W. D genes are given only for firm matches. The size of a clone is reported for some rows only, either as once, few or many, or as a class for expanded clones.

d_gene: -; j_gene: TRBJ2-5; v_gene: TRBV11-2; abundance: once; CDR3aa: CASSSGRGNLETQYF; CDR3nt: TGTGCCAGCAGCTCGGGACGGGGAAATCTCGAGACCCAGTACTTC
d_gene: -; j_gene: TRBJ2-3; v_gene: TRBV20-1; abundance: few; CDR3aa: CSATPLDGTDTQYF; CDR3nt: TGCAGTGCTACACCCTTAGACGGCACAGATACGCAGTATTTT
d_gene: TRBD1; j_gene: TRBJ1-2; v_gene: TRBV2; abundance: -; CDR3aa: CASTERQGVGYTF; CDR3nt: TGTGCCAGCACCGAACGACAGGGAGTTGGCTACACCTTC
d_gene: TRBD2; j_gene: TRBJ2-3; v_gene: TRBV5-1; abundance: few; CDR3aa: CASHSGGGTDTQYF; CDR3nt: TGCGCCAGCCACAGCGGGGGAGGTACAGATACGCAGTATTTT
d_gene: -; j_gene: TRBJ1-4; v_gene: TRBV19; abundance: -; CDR3aa: CASRQALNEKLFF; CDR3nt: TGTGCCAGTCGGCAGGCCCTTAATGAAAAACTGTTTTTT
d_gene: TRBD2; j_gene: TRBJ2-1; v_gene: TRBV18; abundance: few; CDR3aa: CASSSGGAGEQFF; CDR3nt: TGTGCCAGCTCATCCGGGGGGGCCGGTGAGCAGTTCTTC
d_gene: -; j_gene: TRBJ1-5; v_gene: TRBV5-1; abundance: -; CDR3aa: CASSLGREQPQHF; CDR3nt: TGCGCCAGCAGCTTGGGTCGGGAGCAGCCCCAGCATTTT
d_gene: TRBD1; j_gene: TRBJ1-1; v_gene: TRBV5-6; abundance: -; CDR3aa: CASSHLSRTGLLGKNTEAFF; CDR3nt: TGTGCCAGCAGCCATCTGAGTCGGACAGGGTTGTTGGGGAAAAACACTGAAGCTTTCTTT
d_gene: TRBD2; j_gene: TRBJ2-1; v_gene: TRBV12-3/TRBV12-4; abundance: few; CDR3aa: CASSSGLAGGSYNEQFF; CDR3nt: TGTGCCAGCAGTTCGGGACTAGCGGGGGGTTCCTACAATGAGCAGTTCTTC
d_gene: -; j_gene: TRBJ2-7; v_gene: TRBV20-1; abundance: few; CDR3aa: CSARDIYSSYEQYF; CDR3nt: TGCAGTGCTAGAGACATCTACAGCTCCTACGAGCAGTACTTC
d_gene: -; j_gene: TRBJ1-5; v_gene: TRBV4-1; abundance: -; CDR3aa: CASSQVMGVQPQHF; CDR3nt: TGCGCCAGCAGCCAAGTGATGGGGGTTCAGCCCCAGCATTTT
d_gene: -; j_gene: TRBJ2-5; v_gene: TRBV10-3; abundance: -; CDR3aa: CAISESGADQETQYF; CDR3nt: TGTGCCATCAGTGAGTCGGGGGCAGACCAAGAGACCCAGTACTTC
d_gene: -; j_gene: TRBJ2-3; v_gene: TRBV5-5; abundance: many; CDR3aa: CASSLEDRNTQYF; CDR3nt: TGTGCCAGCAGCTTGGAGGACAGAAACACGCAGTATTTT
d_gene: TRBD1; j_gene: TRBJ1-2; v_gene: TRBV7-9; abundance: once; CDR3aa: CASSPGTGVNGYTF; CDR3nt: TGTGCCAGCAGCCCAGGGACAGGGGTCAATGGCTACACCTTC
d_gene: -; j_gene: TRBJ2-5; v_gene: TRBV29-1; abundance: few; CDR3aa: CSVSGIVMETQYF; CDR3nt: TGCAGCGTCTCAGGGATTGTAATGGAGACCCAGTACTTC
d_gene: TRBD1; j_gene: TRBJ2-7; v_gene: TRBV20-1; abundance: many; CDR3aa: CSAPPTGGGYEQYF; CDR3nt: TGCAGTGCTCCCCCGACAGGGGGTGGCTACGAGCAGTACTTC
d_gene: -; j_gene: TRBJ1-1; v_gene: TRBV9; abundance: few; CDR3aa: CASSHGRATEAFF; CDR3nt: TGTGCCAGCAGCCATGGACGGGCCACTGAAGCTTTCTTT
d_gene: TRBD2; j_gene: TRBJ2-2; v_gene: TRBV5-4; abundance: -; CDR3aa: CASSPGLAGAGELFF; CDR3nt: TGTGCCAGCAGCCCCGGACTAGCGGGGGCCGGGGAGCTGTTTTTT
d_gene: TRBD1; j_gene: TRBJ1-5; v_gene: TRBV4-1; abundance: few; CDR3aa: CASSPRTGGQPQHF; CDR3nt: TGCGCCAGCAGCCCTCGGACAGGGGGTCAGCCCCAGCATTTT
d_gene: -; j_gene: TRBJ1-6; v_gene: TRBV21-1; abundance: medium-sized; CDR3aa: CASSKEDFIGTENSPLHF; CDR3nt: TGTGCCAGCAGCAAAGAAGACTTTATCGGGACAGAAAATTCACCCCTCCACTTT
d_gene: -; j_gene: TRBJ1-4; v_gene: TRBV5-1; abundance: few; CDR3aa: CASSLGRQGNEKLFF; CDR3nt: TGCGCCAGCAGCTTGGGTCGGCAGGGGAATGAAAAACTGTTTTTT
d_gene: -; j_gene: TRBJ2-2; v_gene: TRBV30; abundance: many; CDR3aa: CAWNPGLRRTGELFF; CDR3nt: TGTGCCTGGAACCCGGGCCTCCGACGCACCGGGGAGCTGTTTTTT
d_gene: TRBD1; j_gene: TRBJ1-6; v_gene: TRBV19; abundance: -; CDR3aa: CASTPGQDASPLHF; CDR3nt: TGTGCCAGTACTCCGGGACAGGACGCTTCACCCCTCCACTTT
d_gene: -; j_gene: TRBJ2-7; v_gene: TRBV19; abundance: few; CDR3aa: CASSIGTTAYEQYF; CDR3nt: TGTGCCAGTAGTATCGGGACGACGGCCTACGAGCAGTACTTC
d_gene: -; j_gene: TRBJ1-5; v_gene: TRBV3-1; abundance: many; CDR3aa: CASSQDYVSNQPQHF; CDR3nt: TGTGCCAGCAGCCAAGATTACGTAAGCAATCAGCCCCAGCATTTT
d_gene: -; j_gene: TRBJ2-5; v_gene: TRBV20-1; abundance: many; CDR3aa: CSARPMGISWGETQYF; CDR3nt: TGCAGTGCCCGCCCCATGGGCATAAGTTGGGGAGAGACCCAGTACTTC
d_gene: -; j_gene: TRBJ2-3; v_gene: TRBV2; abundance: -; CDR3aa: CASSEGRDTQYF; CDR3nt: TGTGCCAGCAGTGAGGGGCGGGATACGCAGTATTTT
d_gene: -; j_gene: TRBJ1-1; v_gene: TRBV10-2; abundance: many; CDR3aa: CASSELGDTEAFF; CDR3nt: TGCGCCAGCAGTGAGTTGGGGGACACTGAAGCTTTCTTT